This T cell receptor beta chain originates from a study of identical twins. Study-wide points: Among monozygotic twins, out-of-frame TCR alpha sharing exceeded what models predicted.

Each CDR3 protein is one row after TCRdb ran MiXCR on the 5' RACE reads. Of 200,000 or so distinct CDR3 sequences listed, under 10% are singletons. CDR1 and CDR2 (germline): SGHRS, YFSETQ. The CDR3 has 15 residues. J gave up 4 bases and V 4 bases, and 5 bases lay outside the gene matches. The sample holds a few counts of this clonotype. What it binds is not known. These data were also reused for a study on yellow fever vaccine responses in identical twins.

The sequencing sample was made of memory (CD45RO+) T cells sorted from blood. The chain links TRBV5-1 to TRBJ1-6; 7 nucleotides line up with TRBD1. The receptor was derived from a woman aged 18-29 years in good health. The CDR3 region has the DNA TGCGCCAGCAGCATTGGACAGGAATATAATTCACCCCTCCACTTT. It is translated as CASSIGQEYNSPLHF.